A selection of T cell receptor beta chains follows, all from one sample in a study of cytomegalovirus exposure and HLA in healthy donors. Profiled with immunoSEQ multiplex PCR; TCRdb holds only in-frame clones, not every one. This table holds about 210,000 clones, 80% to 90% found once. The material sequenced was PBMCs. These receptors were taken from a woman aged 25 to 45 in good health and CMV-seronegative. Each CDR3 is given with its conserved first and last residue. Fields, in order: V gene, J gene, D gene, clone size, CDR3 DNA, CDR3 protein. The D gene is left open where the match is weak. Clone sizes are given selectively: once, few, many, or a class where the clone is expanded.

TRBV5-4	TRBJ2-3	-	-	TGTGCCAGCAGACTGAACGCAGGGGGGTCAGATACGCAGTATTTT	CASRLNAGGSDTQYF
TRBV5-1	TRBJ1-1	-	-	TGCGCCAGCAGCCCCCGACCAGACAGGAACACTGAAGCTTTCTTT	CASSPRPDRNTEAFF
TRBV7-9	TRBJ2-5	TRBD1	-	TGTGCCAGCAGCCCAGCTGGTGCCACAGGGGGCAGAGAGACCCAGTACTTC	CASSPAGATGGRETQYF
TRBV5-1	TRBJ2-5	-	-	TGCGCCAGCAGCTTAGGGGTTCTGGGAGAGACCCAGTACTTC	CASSLGVLGETQYF
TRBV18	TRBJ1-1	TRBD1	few	TGTGCCAGCTCACCAGGGACAGGGGGGTTCGCTGAAGCTTTCTTT	CASSPGTGGFAEAFF
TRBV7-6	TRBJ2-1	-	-	TGTGCCAGCAGCCTACAGGGCTACAATGAGCAGTTCTTC	CASSLQGYNEQFF
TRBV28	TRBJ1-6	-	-	TGTGCCAGCAGTGGGGGCCGGGGACGAAATTCACCCCTCCACTTT	CASSGGRGRNSPLHF
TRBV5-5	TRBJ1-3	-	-	TGTGCCAGCAGCTTGGCCGGGCGGGGGCAGTATCCTGGAAACACCATATATTTT	CASSLAGRGQYPGNTIYF
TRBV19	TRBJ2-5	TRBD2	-	TGTGCCAGTGGACTAGATCAAGAGACCCAGTACTTC	CASGLDQETQYF
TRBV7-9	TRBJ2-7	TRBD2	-	TGTGCCAGCTCCCCGGCGGGGGGCTACGAGCAGTACTTC	CASSPAGGYEQYF
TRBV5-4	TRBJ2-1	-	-	TGTGCCAGCAGCTTGGAGCCATCAAGCTCCTACAATGAGCAGTTCTTC	CASSLEPSSSYNEQFF
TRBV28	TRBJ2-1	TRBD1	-	TGTGCCAGCAAGTTCTCCGGGACAGGGGTGGGTGAGCAGTTCTTC	CASKFSGTGVGEQFF
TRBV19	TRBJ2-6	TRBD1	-	TGTGCCAGCACCCGGACAGGGGGCTCTGGGGCCAACGTCCTGACTTTC	CASTRTGGSGANVLTF
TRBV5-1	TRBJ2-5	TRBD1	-	TGCGCCAGCACCGGGACAGGGTCTTTAGAAGAGACCCAGTACTTC	CASTGTGSLEETQYF
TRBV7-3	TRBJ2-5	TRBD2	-	TGTGCCAGCAGCTTAGGCAGCGGGAGATTGGAGACCCAGTACTTC	CASSLGSGRLETQYF
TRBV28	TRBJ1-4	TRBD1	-	TGTGCCAGCAGTTCCCAGGGGGCTAATGAAAAACTGTTTTTT	CASSSQGANEKLFF
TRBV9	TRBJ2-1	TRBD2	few	TGTGCCAGCAGCGTAGTCGGCGGACTAGCGGGAGGAGTAGGCTACAATGAGCAGTTCTTC	CASSVVGGLAGGVGYNEQFF
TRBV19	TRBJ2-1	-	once	TGTGCCAGTAGTATTGGTCTAGCGTGGTCGTCTGGCAATGAGCAGTTCTTC	CASSIGLAWSSGNEQFF
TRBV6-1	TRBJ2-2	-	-	TGTGCCAGCAGTGGGGGGGTGGACACCGGGGAGCTGTTTTTT	CASSGGVDTGELFF
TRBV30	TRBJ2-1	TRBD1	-	TGTGCCCTCAGTGGGACAGATTTCTCCTACAATGAGCAGTTCTTC	CALSGTDFSYNEQFF
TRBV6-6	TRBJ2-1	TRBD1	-	TGTGCCAGCAGCCCTCCGGGACAGGGGCGAAGTGGTGAGCAGTTCTTC	CASSPPGQGRSGEQFF
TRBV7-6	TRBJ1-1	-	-	TGTGCCAGCAGCTCCTGGACAGAAAACACTGAAGCTTTCTTT	CASSSWTENTEAFF
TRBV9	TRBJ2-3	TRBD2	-	TGTGCCAGCAGCGAGCGGGAGACTGGTGAAGATACGCAGTATTTT	CASSERETGEDTQYF
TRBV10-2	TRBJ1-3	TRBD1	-	TGCGCCAGCAGTGAAGCAGGGGGCCGGTCTGGAAACACCATATATTTT	CASSEAGGRSGNTIYF
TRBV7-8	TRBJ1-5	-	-	TGTGCCAGCAGCTTAGCACGGGGGGGGCAGGGGACGGAGGTGCAGCCCCAGCATTTT	CASSLARGGQGTEVQPQHF
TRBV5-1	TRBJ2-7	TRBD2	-	TGCGCCAGCAGCTCCGGACTAGCGGGAGTCCACGAGCAGTACTTC	CASSSGLAGVHEQYF
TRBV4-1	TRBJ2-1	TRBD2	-	TGCGCCAGCAGCCAAGTTAGCGGGAGGACAAGCTCCTACAATGAGCAGTTCTTC	CASSQVSGRTSSYNEQFF
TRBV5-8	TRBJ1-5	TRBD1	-	TGTGCCAGCAGCGCAGACAGGGGGCGCATTAATAATAGCAATCAGCCCCAGCATTTT	CASSADRGRINNSNQPQHF
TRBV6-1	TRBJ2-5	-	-	TGTGCCAGCAGTGGGGCAGTCCAAGAGACCCAGTACTTC	CASSGAVQETQYF
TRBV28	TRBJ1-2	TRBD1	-	TGTGCCAGCAGTACCCCCACAGGGGTCGGCGGCTACACCTTC	CASSTPTGVGGYTF
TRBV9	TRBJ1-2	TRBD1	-	TGTGCCAGCAGCGAGGGACAGAATGACTATGGCTACACCTTC	CASSEGQNDYGYTF
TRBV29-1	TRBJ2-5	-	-	TGCAGCGTCCGCGGGACAGAAGAGACCCAGTACTTC	CSVRGTEETQYF
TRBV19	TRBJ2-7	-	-	TGTGCCAGTAGTCTCCGGGCCTCGGACAGCGAGCAGTACTTC	CASSLRASDSEQYF
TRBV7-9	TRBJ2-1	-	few	TGTGCCAGCAGCCATAAGGCCCGGGTCTCCTACAATGAGCAGTTCTTC	CASSHKARVSYNEQFF